Below, one T cell receptor beta chain is given with its context. The antigen is undetermined. The sample is drawn from a study of shared clonotypes between healthy human individuals. Study in general: There were three CD4 naive, three CD4 memory, two CD8 naive and one CD8 memory plates per donor.

General study results and limits: Clonotypes shared by all four donors outscored non-shared clonotypes in generation probability. Investigators expected sequencing depth to affect clonotype sharing among donors.

This table comes from immunoSEQ multiplex PCR, and its TCRdb copy is limited to in-frame clones, with some not included. Of approximately 530,000 clones detected, almost 97% appear once; the ten largest clones hold 0.06%. Adult Caucasians living in Nashville, Tennessee made up all of the donors. Deletions cut 6 bases from V and 0 bases from J, with 9 bases between. Germline-derived CDR1 and CDR2 are MDHEN and SYDVKM. The CDR3 consists of 14 residues. Sequencing input: naive CD4+ T cells sorted from blood. Subset denoted: CD45RA+ positively selected. The origin of this receptor is a woman in her 30s in good health. The genes are TRBV28 and TRBJ1-3; D may be TRBD1 (5 bases). CDR3 nucleotide sequence: TGTGCCAGCAGCCCCGGGGCCTCTGGAAACACCATATATTTT. This sequence encodes CASSPGASGNTIYF.